These 32 T cell receptor beta chains were sequenced from one sample in a study of post-analysis software for immune sequencing data. Study outcomes and limitations: Included in a set of a few TRBV segments more frequent in patients than controls were TRBV5-6, TRBV5-1 and TRBV20-1.

These receptors are not linked to any known antigen. Unique molecular identifiers were carried by the TCR beta cDNA libraries. TCRdb used MiXCR to reprocess the PCR reads, holding one entry per CDR3 protein. The profile shows a few hundred thousand distinct CDR3 sequences, around 31% of them singletons. Sequencing was carried out using blood. The receptor source for this set is a girl aged 2 to 17 with multiple sclerosis.

This clonotype was seen only once. This sequence joins TRBV6-1 and TRBJ1-6; D possibly corresponds to TRBD1 (6 bases). Trimming removed 5 bases from V and 7 bases from J, with 24 bases in between. Germline V CDR1 and CDR2: MNHNS, SASEGT. CDR3 length equals 18 residues. The chain's CDR3 is CASSPGGHRRVLNSPLHF. The DNA of the CDR3 is TGTGCCAGCAGTCCCGGGGGACACCGCCGAGTGCTAAATTCACCCCTCCACTTT.

The rearrangement joins TRBV10-3 to TRBJ2-1; D may be TRBD1 or TRBD2 (5 bases each). This CDR3 region has 11 residues. Germline V gene data show CDR1 as ENHRY and CDR2 as SYGVKD. Between the trimmed V and J ends, which lost 5 bases and 8 bases, there was a span of 7 bases. This CDR3 is CAISMGDEQFF. DNA of the CDR3: TGTGCCATCAGTATGGGGGATGAGCAGTTCTTC.

The J gene is TRBJ1-1, the V gene TRBV7-8; D perhaps matches TRBD1 (6 bases). V gave up 1 base and J gave up 4 bases, with 13 bases separating them. The CDR3 spans 15 residues. CDR1 and CDR2 from the germline V gene are SGHVS and FQNEAQ. The CDR3 nucleotides read TGTGCCAGCAGCTTAGGTACCCAGGGGCTCACTGAAGCTTTCTTT. It translates to CASSLGTQGLTEAFF.

The gene calls are TRBV7-9 and TRBJ2-7; weak D call: TRBD1 (5 bases). The CDR3 consists of 14 residues. Germline CDR1 is SEHNR and CDR2 is FQNEAQ (reference sequence). V shed 1 base and J shed 2 bases, with 9 bases lying between them. CDR3 protein: CASSLEGRPYEQYF. CDR3 coding DNA: TGTGCCAGCAGCTTAGAGGGGCGTCCCTACGAGCAGTACTTC.

This clonotype was seen once. The CDR3 carries no conserved terminal phenylalanine or tryptophan, so it likely arises from a read error. Because the CDR3's place on the DNA is in doubt, the DNA is left out and the CDR3 is given as listed by TCRdb. V gene TRBV20-1 combines with J gene TRBJ2-1; no check of the table's D call, TRBD2, against the DNA was made. CDR1 and CDR2 from the germline V gene are DFQATT and SNEGSKA (reference sequence). The CDR3 has 14 amino acids, counting both end residues. This chain's CDR3 is CSANSRGGSMSSSS.

This clonotype has a handful of counts. The DNA for the CDR3 is TGCAGTGCCCCCGGGATCCTCGCGGCTGAAGCTTTCTTT. Encoded protein: CSAPGILAAEAFF. This chain links TRBV20-1 with TRBJ1-1; D call uncertain. The V and J ends lost 6 bases and 6 bases respectively, with 17 bases between them. Germline V lookup: CDR1 DFQATT, CDR2 SNEGSKA (reference sequence). The CDR3 contains 13 residues.

V usage is TRBV12-3 or TRBV12-4 and J usage is TRBJ2-6; 7 bases line up with TRBD1. With 6 bases clipped from V and 0 bases from J, the junction kept 8 bases outside the gene matches. This CDR3 is built from 17 residues. The CDR3 reads CASRLTGINSGANVLTF. CDR3 coding DNA: TGTGCCAGCAGGTTGACAGGGATAAACTCTGGGGCCAACGTCCTGACTTTC.

There are a few counts of this clonotype. This chain links TRBV15 with TRBJ1-5, with unresolved D. V lost 1 base and J lost 2, with 12 bases in between. In germline, CDR1 is LNHNV, CDR2 YYDKDF (reference sequence). There are 16 residues in the CDR3. In nucleotides, the CDR3 is TGTGCCACCAGCAGAGGTCCGATTCGTGGCAATCAGCCCCAGCATTTT. Its protein is CATSRGPIRGNQPQHF.

This clonotype was counted between two and nine times. The genes are TRBV7-6 and TRBJ2-7, with a tentative D call TRBD1 (6 bases). The germline V gene encodes CDR1 SGHVS and CDR2 FNYEAQ. The V end was cut by 2 bases, the J end by 3 bases, with 14 bases between. This CDR3 has 15 amino acids. CDR3 in amino acids: CASSLLTGQIYEQYF. Written as DNA, the CDR3 is TGTGCCAGCAGCTTACTCACGGGACAAATCTACGAGCAGTACTTC.

The V and J genes are TRBV5-5 and TRBJ2-7, with D perhaps assigned TRBD1 or TRBD2 (5 bases each). With 2 bases removed from V and 3 bases from J, the gap between germline ends came to 12 bases. This CDR3 region has 14 residues. Germline V gives CDR1 SGHKS, CDR2 YYEKEE (reference sequence). The CDR3 DNA is TGTGCCAGCAGCTTAAAATGGGGGATCTACGAGCAGTACTTC. Translating it yields CASSLKWGIYEQYF.

This clonotype was detected only once. The rearrangement links TRBV10-1 to TRBJ2-1; D ambiguous. The length of the CDR3 is 14 residues. Trimming left V 2 bases short and J 5 bases short, with 10 bases between. Germline V CDR1 and CDR2: WNHNN, SYGVQD (reference sequence). The CDR3 DNA is TGCGCCAGCAGTGAGCGACCATCCGACAATGAGCAGTTCTTC. Translation: CASSERPSDNEQFF.

This clonotype was picked up a small number of times. The gene calls are TRBV10-2 and TRBJ1-4; a possible D gene is TRBD1 (6 bases). Trimming removed 5 bases from V and 7 bases from J, with 17 bases in between. Germline loops: CDR1 WSHSY, CDR2 SAAADI. This CDR3 spans 15 amino acids. CDR3 bases: TGCGCCAGCAGTAATGAGGGCAGGGGAAGTGAAAAACTGTTTTTT. This codes for CASSNEGRGSEKLFF.

This chain links TRBV10-3 with TRBJ1-2, with D unresolved. Germline V CDR1 and CDR2: ENHRY, SYGVKD. The V end lost 4 bases, the J end lost 3 bases, and 6 bases lay between the germline ends. CDR3 length equals 12 residues. The CDR3 sequence is CAISGTDYGYTF. The CDR3 DNA is TGTGCCATCAGTGGGACGGACTATGGCTACACCTTC.

Regarding this clonotype: The missing conserved phenylalanine or tryptophan at the end of this CDR3 makes a read error likely. V is TRBV24-1 and J is TRBJ2-1; D is uncertain. Trimming stripped 3 bases from V and 0 bases from J, with 5 bases between. The CDR3 covers 14 residues. Germline V gives CDR1 KGHDR, CDR2 SFDVKD. CDR3 DNA: TGTGCCACCAGTGATGACACCTCCTACAATGAGCAGTTCTGC. Protein: CATSDDTSYNEQFC.

To note about this clonotype: The limits of the CDR3 on the DNA are not certain, so only TCRdb's listed CDR3 is given. The CDR3 reads CASSLVGTGITDTRYF. The chain uses TRBV5-1 and TRBJ2-3; the table's TRBD1 call for D was not verified on the DNA. The CDR3 sequence runs 16 residues, both termini included. Looked up from germline, CDR1 is SGHRS and CDR2 is YFSETQ.

The chain combines TRBV2 with TRBJ2-3; D call uncertain. Trimming took 7 bases from V and 2 from J, leaving 10 bases between them. The CDR3 totals 13 residues. Germline V CDR1 and CDR2: SNHLY, FYNNEI. The DNA for the CDR3 is TGTGCCAGCAACCCTCACCTCACAGATACGCAGTATTTT. Translation gives CASNPHLTDTQYF.

The chain joins TRBV5-1 to TRBJ1-5; 12 positions agree with TRBD1. Trimming removed 4 bases from V and 7 bases from J; junction bases left unmatched: 6. Germline V lookup: CDR1 SGHRS, CDR2 YFSETQ. This CDR3 region has 15 residues. This CDR3 is CASSKGQGAEQPQHF. CDR3 coding DNA: TGCGCCAGCAGCAAGGGACAGGGGGCTGAGCAGCCCCAGCATTTT.

This clonotype was seen a handful of times. The chain combines TRBV7-2 with TRBJ2-7; 7 bases agree with TRBD1. From germline, CDR1 is SGHTA and CDR2 FQGNSA. Germline trimming cut 1 base from V and 2 bases from J; bases unmatched to any gene: 14. The CDR3 is made up of 18 amino acids. The CDR3 DNA reads as TGTGCCAGCAGCTTAGTCTTGGCCCACAGGGGTTTCGCCTACGAGCAGTACTTC. It specifies CASSLVLAHRGFAYEQYF.

The chain joins TRBV29-1 to TRBJ2-3, with TRBD1 as a possible D gene (5 bases). The CDR3 has 15 residues. The ends were cut back, 7 bases at V and 3 bases at J, with 20 bases in the middle. Per the germline V gene, CDR1 is SQVTM and CDR2 is ANQGSEA. The CDR3, as DNA: TGCAGCGCCGAGACGGTCACAGGCCGAACAGATACGCAGTATTTT. It yields the protein CSAETVTGRTDTQYF.

This clonotype was picked up a small number of times. V and J are TRBV6-6 and TRBJ1-2, with a possible D match to TRBD1 (6 bases). Trimming shortened V by 5 bases and J by 8 bases, and 24 bases separated the two germline ends. The CDR3 consists of 16 residues. Germline assignment: CDR1 MNHNY and CDR2 SVGAGI (reference sequence). CDR3 sequence reads: CASSGGGGAPSDGYTF. CDR3 DNA: TGTGCCAGCAGTGGGGGTGGGGGGGCCCCCTCGGACGGCTACACCTTC.

This clonotype has just a few counts. The chain is built from TRBV5-1 and TRBJ2-1, with D perhaps matching TRBD1 (6 bases). Per germline, CDR1 SGHRS and CDR2 YFSETQ. CDR3 length: 15 amino acids. V was shortened by 1 base and J by 10 bases, with 18 bases between the two germline ends. The CDR3 spells CASSLITGTSYEQFF. The CDR3 DNA reads as TGCGCCAGCAGCTTGATCACCGGGACATCTTACGAGCAGTTCTTC. Complete variable domain (other parts from reference TRBV5-1 and TRBJ2-1): KAGVTQTPRYLIKTRGQQVTLSCSPISGHRSVSWYQQTPGQGLQFLFEYFSETQRNKGNFPGRFSGRQFSNSRSEMNVSTLELGDSALYLCASSLITGTSYEQFFGPGTRLTVL.

This clonotype came up a few times. The chain has TRBV20-1 and TRBJ2-3, with 9 positions matching TRBD2. Germline CDR1 reads DFQATT; CDR2 reads SNEGSKA (reference sequence). Unmatched junction bases numbered 8, after V lost 5 bases and J lost 2 bases. This CDR3 contains 15 residues. In DNA, the CDR3 is TGCAGTGCTTCCATAACTAGCGGGTTCACAGATACGCAGTATTTT. Translated, it gives CSASITSGFTDTQYF.

The chain employs TRBV6-5 and TRBJ1-3, with TRBD1 as a possible D gene (5 bases). Trimming left V 7 bases short and J 0 bases short, with 13 bases between. Germline V gives CDR1 MNHEY, CDR2 SVGAGI. The length of the CDR3 is 15 residues. The CDR3 protein is CASTRAAHSGNTIYF. The CDR3 DNA reads TGTGCCAGCACCAGGGCCGCACACTCTGGAAACACCATATATTTT.

The chain couples TRBV10-3 to TRBJ2-1, with D possibly being TRBD2 (6 bases). The J call could be wrong; TRBJ2-7 is a better fit for the DNA end. CDR1 and CDR2 from the germline V gene are ENHRY and SYGVKD. This CDR3 contains 16 residues. The CDR3 bases are TGTGCCATCAGTGACCCCGGGACTCTCTCCTACAATGAGCAGTACTTC. Residues: CAISDPGTLSYNEQYF.

The chain recombines TRBV20-1 with TRBJ2-5; perhaps D is TRBD1 or TRBD2 (5 bases each). From germline, CDR1 is DFQATT and CDR2 SNEGSKA (reference sequence). V dropped 4 bases and J dropped 2 bases, with 23 bases sitting between them. This CDR3 has 17 amino acids. This CDR3 is CSAMTGAGHEGQETQYF. CDR3 DNA sequence: TGCAGTGCTATGACCGGGGCGGGCCACGAGGGGCAAGAGACCCAGTACTTC.

The sample holds a few counts of this clonotype. Here the CDR3 DNA reads TGTGCCAGCAGCGTCAAGATCCGGGGAAGTAATGAAAAACTGTTTTTT. Translated: CASSVKIRGSNEKLFF. The gene calls are TRBV7-6 and TRBJ1-4; D gene ambiguous. CDR3 length equals 16 residues. Germline CDR1 reads SGHVS; CDR2 reads FNYEAQ. Trimming took off 5 bases at V and 4 bases at J, with 17 bases between the two ends.

This clonotype was seen ten or more times. J is TRBJ2-3 and V is TRBV24-1, with a weak D call TRBD1 (5 bases). V was trimmed by 8 bases and J by 0 bases, leaving 14 bases between them. This CDR3 comprises 15 residues. CDR1 is KGHDR and CDR2 is SFDVKD in the germline V gene. This CDR3 reads CATNSKTASTDTQYF. The CDR3 DNA sequence: TGTGCCACCAATAGTAAGACAGCAAGCACAGATACGCAGTATTTT.

This clonotype showed up just a few times. The chain has TRBV6-6 and TRBJ2-5; D perhaps matches TRBD1 (6 bases). With 4 bases removed from V and 1 base from J, the gap between germline ends came to 10 bases. The CDR3 is made up of 14 amino acids. The germline V gene has CDR1 MNHNY and CDR2 SVGAGI (reference sequence). The CDR3 region is CASSSLTGQETQYF. For the CDR3, the DNA is TGTGCCAGCAGTTCCCTGACAGGCCAAGAGACCCAGTACTTC.

This CDR3 is CATSRDDRNTEAFF. CDR3 DNA sequence: TGTGCCACCAGCAGAGATGACAGGAACACTGAAGCTTTCTTT. The genes are TRBV15 and TRBJ1-1, with D maybe TRBD1 (5 bases). The ends were cut back, 0 bases at V and 1 base at J, with 6 bases in the middle. CDR3 size: 14 residues. From germline, CDR1 is LNHNV and CDR2 YYDKDF (reference sequence). Full variable domain (remainder filled in from reference TRBV15 and TRBJ1-1): DAMVIQNPRYQVTQFGKPVTLSCSQTLNHNVMYWYQQKSSQAPKLLFHYYDKDFNNEADTPDNFQSRRPNTSFCFLDIRSPGLGDTAMYLCATSRDDRNTEAFFGQGTRLTVV.

The chain couples TRBV7-2 to TRBJ1-1; D perhaps matches TRBD1 (5 bases). The length of the CDR3 is 17 residues. Trimming took 5 bases from V and 8 from J, leaving 27 bases between them. Germline V gene data show CDR1 as SGHTA and CDR2 as FQGNSA. CDR3 DNA: TGTGCCAGCAGCACCGACCGTTTCCCTCAGGGCGGCGGGGAAGCTTTCTTT. Protein product: CASSTDRFPQGGGEAFF.

J is TRBJ2-1 and V is TRBV7-3; 10 bases match TRBD1. The CDR3 is made up of 14 amino acids. Losses at the gene ends were 5 bases for V and 5 bases for J; bases not matched to a gene: 3. Germline V lookup: CDR1 SGHTA, CDR2 FQGTGA. This chain's CDR3 is CASSPDRGDNEQFF. In nucleotides, the CDR3 is TGTGCCAGCAGCCCGGACAGGGGGGACAATGAGCAGTTCTTC.

In its sample, this clonotype was seen a few times. V and J are TRBV7-2 and TRBJ2-7; no definite D call. V lost 4 bases and J 5 bases, leaving 15 bases between the germline ends. Germline assignment: CDR1 SGHTA and CDR2 FQGNSA. The CDR3 spans 14 residues. The CDR3 region has the DNA TGTGCCAGCAGCTCGATCCCCGGCGTCCACGAGCAGTACTTC. Translation gives CASSSIPGVHEQYF. The whole variable domain, filled in from reference TRBV7-2 and TRBJ2-7, reads GAGVSQSPSNKVTEKGKDVELRCDPISGHTALYWYRQSLGQGLEFLIYFQGNSAPDKSGLPSDRFSAERTGGSVSTLTIQRTQQEDSAVYLCASSSIPGVHEQYFGPGTRLTVT.